This TCR beta chain appears in the sequencing data of a study of identical twins. This clonotype was seen many times. Its specificity is not known. The CDR3 spans 14 residues. The V end lost 1 base, the J end lost 0 bases, and 5 bases lay between the germline ends. Looked up from germline, CDR1 is LNHNV and CDR2 is YYDKDF (reference sequence). Whole-study results and caveats: Among out-of-frame alpha sequences shared by twins, low generation probability occurred in excess. A lower insertion count was a feature of abundant cord blood beta clonotypes, with no such feature in memory repertoires.

A universal primer site was incorporated via template switching, and the cDNA contained unique molecular identifiers. TCRdb re-derived calls from the 5' RACE reads in MiXCR, one entry per CDR3 protein. The sample has a few hundred thousand distinct CDR3 sequences, roughly 9.5% seen once; the top ten hold roughly 3%. These data are also associated with another study on yellow fever vaccine responses in identical twins. From that second work: Twins' T cell vaccine responses reportedly looked partly convergent, partly personalized.

This TCR derives from a woman under 30 in good health. The chain is built from TRBV15 and TRBJ2-3, with D hard to call. Sequencing was performed on PBMCs. The CDR3 loop is CATSRGTSTDTQYF. The DNA of the CDR3 is TGTGCCACCAGCAGAGGAACCAGCACAGATACGCAGTATTTT.